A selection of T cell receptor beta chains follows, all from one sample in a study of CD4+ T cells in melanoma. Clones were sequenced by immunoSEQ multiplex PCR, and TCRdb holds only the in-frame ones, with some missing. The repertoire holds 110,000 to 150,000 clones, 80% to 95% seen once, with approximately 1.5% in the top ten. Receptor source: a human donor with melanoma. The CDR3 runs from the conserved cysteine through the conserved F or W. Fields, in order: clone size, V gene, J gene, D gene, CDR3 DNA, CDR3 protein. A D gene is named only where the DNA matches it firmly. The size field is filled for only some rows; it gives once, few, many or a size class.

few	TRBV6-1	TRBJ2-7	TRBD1	TGTGCCCCCAGGGGACAGGGGACCCACGAGCAGTACTTC	CAPRGQGTHEQYF
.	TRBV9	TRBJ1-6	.	TGTGCCAGCAGCGTAGGTGTAGGTGCTTCACCCCTCCACTTT	CASSVGVGASPLHF
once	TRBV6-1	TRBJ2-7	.	TGTGCCAGCAGTGAGGGGGGCGAGCAGTACTTC	CASSEGGEQYF
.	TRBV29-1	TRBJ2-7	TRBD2	TGCAGCGTTGAAGATGGGGAGCGGGGGGGCTCCTACGAGCAGTACTTC	CSVEDGERGGSYEQYF
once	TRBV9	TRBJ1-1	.	TGTGCCAGCAGCGTAGACACGAACACTGAAGCTTTCTTT	CASSVDTNTEAFF
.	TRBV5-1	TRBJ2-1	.	TGCGCCAGCGGAGACTTGAGCTCCTACAATGAGCAGTTCTTC	CASGDLSSYNEQFF
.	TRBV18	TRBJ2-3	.	TGTGCCAGCTCACCTCGCGGGACAGATACGCAGTATTTT	CASSPRGTDTQYF
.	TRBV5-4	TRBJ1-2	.	TGTGCCAGCAGCTTGGGTACCCACTATGGCTACACCTTC	CASSLGTHYGYTF
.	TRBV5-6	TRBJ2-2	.	TGTGCCAGCAGCTTGGAAAGCATAAGAAACACCGGGGAGCTGTTTTTT	CASSLESIRNTGELFF
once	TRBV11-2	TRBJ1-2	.	TGTGCCAGCAGCTTAGTACTGTCGGGCTACACCTTC	CASSLVLSGYTF
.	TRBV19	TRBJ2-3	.	TGTGCCAGTAGACGACAGGAGTCAGATACGCAGTATTTT	CASRRQESDTQYF
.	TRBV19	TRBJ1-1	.	TGTGCCAGTAGAATCCGGGACGGGGGGACGGCTGAAGCTTTCTTT	CASRIRDGGTAEAFF
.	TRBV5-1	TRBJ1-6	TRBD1	TGCGCCAGCAGCTCGGGGGGACAGAGCTCCTATAATTCACCCCTCCACTTT	CASSSGGQSSYNSPLHF
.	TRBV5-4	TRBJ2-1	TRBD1	TGTGCCAGCAGTAACACCGGGACAGGGGGTGAGCAGTTCTTC	CASSNTGTGGEQFF
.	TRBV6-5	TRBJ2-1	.	TGTGCCAGCAGACTCGACGAGCGAGCCTACAATGAGCAGTTCTTC	CASRLDERAYNEQFF
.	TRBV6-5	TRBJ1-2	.	TGTGCCAGCAGTTACGAGCCGGGGGCGGCTGGCTACACCTTC	CASSYEPGAAGYTF
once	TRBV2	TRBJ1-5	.	TGTGCCAGCAACAGTGCAGGGCCCCAACAGCCCCAGCATTTT	CASNSAGPQQPQHF
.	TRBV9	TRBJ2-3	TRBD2	TGTGCCAGCAGCCCCGGTGCCTCTAGCGGGGGCACAGATACGCAGTATTTT	CASSPGASSGGTDTQYF
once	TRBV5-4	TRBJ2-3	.	TGTGCCAGCAGCTCGGCACACCCCCGGGTAGATACGCAGTATTTT	CASSSAHPRVDTQYF
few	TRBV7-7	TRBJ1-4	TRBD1	TGTGCTAGCAGAGATTACAGGGGGGCAAATGAAAAACTGTTTTTT	CASRDYRGANEKLFF